This entry lists 32 T cell receptor beta chains sequenced from one sample in a study of Graves' ophthalmopathy and Graves' hyperthyroidism. Amplification targeted the TCR beta CDR3 regions, with RNA transcripts as the source material. HTBI primers served in a first-round RT-PCR, which a second-round multiplex PCR followed. TCRdb re-called the multiplex PCR reads with MiXCR, one entry per CDR3 protein. This table has over a million distinct CDR3 sequences, 36% appearing once. The sequenced material came from peripheral blood or thyroid tissue (not recorded which). Receptors originate from an adult man with Graves' hyperthyroidism.

This rearrangement joins TRBV27 to TRBJ2-7, with no clear D. This CDR3 spans 13 amino acids. Germline assignment: CDR1 MNHEY and CDR2 SMNVEV (reference sequence). V was trimmed by 3 bases and J by 2 bases, leaving 8 bases between them. Here the CDR3 reads CASSFRSTYEQYF. The CDR3 region has the DNA TGTGCCAGCAGTTTTAGGTCCACCTACGAGCAGTACTTC.

This clonotype was seen a few times. This chain connects TRBV25-1 to TRBJ2-5; 10 nucleotides agree with TRBD2. J was trimmed by 4 bases and V by 1 base; bases with no gene match: 3. CDR1 is MGHDK and CDR2 is SYGVNS in the germline V gene. The CDR3 is 15 amino acids. CDR3 protein: CASSESSGGSETQYF. CDR3 nucleotide sequence: TGTGCCAGCAGTGAATCTAGCGGGGGTTCAGAGACCCAGTACTTC.

This clonotype was observed once. V gene TRBV29-1 combines with J gene TRBJ2-5; maybe TRBD2 (6 bases). Trimming shortened V by 0 bases and J by 5 bases, and 7 bases separated the two germline ends. The CDR3 has 12 amino acids. Germline V gene data show CDR1 as SQVTM and CDR2 as ANQGSEA. CDR3 DNA sequence: TGCAGCGTTGAAGATCGGGAGGAGACCCAGTACTTC. Translating gives CSVEDREETQYF.

This clonotype was seen a handful of times. The chain uses TRBV3-1 and TRBJ1-3; unclear D gene. V dropped 11 bases and J dropped 0 bases, with 14 bases sitting between them. The length of the CDR3 is 14 residues. Germline CDR1 reads LGHDT; CDR2 reads YNNKEL (reference sequence). In nucleotides, the CDR3 is TGTGCCTCCACAAGGACCTACTCTGGAAACACCATATATTTT. Translating gives CASTRTYSGNTIYF.

This clonotype was counted many times. The V call is TRBV7-2, the J call TRBJ2-7, with 12 positions matching TRBD1. Looked up from germline, CDR1 is SGHTA and CDR2 is FQGNSA. With 0 bases clipped from V and 8 bases from J, the junction kept 2 bases outside the gene matches. The CDR3 has 14 residues. The DNA of the CDR3 is TGTGCCAGCAGCTTAGCGGGACAGGGGGCCAAGCAGTACTTC. Residues: CASSLAGQGAKQYF.

Ten or more counts support this clonotype. The chain is built from TRBV7-9 and TRBJ1-6; D call uncertain. Trimming removed 2 bases at V and 0 bases at J, with 11 bases between. This CDR3 contains 17 residues. Germline values: CDR1 SEHNR, CDR2 FQNEAQ (reference sequence). CDR3 in amino acids: CASSLKGPSSYNSPLHF. The CDR3 DNA is TGTGCCAGCAGCTTAAAAGGACCGAGCTCCTATAATTCACCCCTCCACTTT.

This clonotype was seen at least ten times. The chain's CDR3 is CSAEGVGKEDSYEQYF. CDR3 nucleotides: TGCAGCGCCGAGGGCGTGGGGAAGGAGGATTCCTACGAGCAGTACTTC. The V and J genes are TRBV29-1 and TRBJ2-7; possibly TRBD2 for D (5 bases). The V gene's germline CDR1 is SQVTM and CDR2 ANQGSEA. This CDR3 comprises 16 residues. Deletions cut 7 bases from V and 1 base from J, with 23 bases between.

This clonotype was counted ten times or more. The rearrangement uses TRBV7-9 and TRBJ1-4; D not certain. Germline CDR1 SEHNR, CDR2 FQNEAQ (reference sequence). Trimming removed 6 bases at V and 6 bases at J, with 14 bases between. This CDR3 has 14 residues. CDR3: CASRPDWRDEKLFF. The CDR3 DNA follows: TGTGCCAGCAGGCCGGACTGGAGGGATGAAAAACTGTTTTTT.

The V call is TRBV6-5, the J call TRBJ1-5; possible D gene TRBD1, 6 bases. The germline V and J ends were trimmed by 4 bases and 5 bases, with 12 bases remaining between them. The CDR3 totals 14 residues. Looked up from germline, CDR1 is MNHEY and CDR2 is SVGAGI. DNA for the CDR3: TGTGCCAGCAGTTCGGCCAGGGGCTATCAGCCCCAGCATTTT. It codes for CASSSARGYQPQHF.

The chain couples TRBV20-1 to TRBJ2-2, with D possibly being TRBD1 (5 bases). The CDR3 totals 15 residues. Trimming shortened V by 0 bases and J by 3 bases, and 11 bases separated the two germline ends. Germline V gives CDR1 DFQATT, CDR2 SNEGSKA (reference sequence). In DNA, the CDR3 is TGCAGTGCTAGAGATCCCAGGGAATACACCGGGGAGCTGTTTTTT. It codes for CSARDPREYTGELFF.

This chain joins TRBV10-3 and TRBJ2-2; 10 bases match TRBD1. CDR3 length equals 16 residues. V lost 6 bases, J lost 4 bases, and 8 bases stayed unmatched. CDR1 and CDR2 from the germline V gene are ENHRY and SYGVKD. As DNA, the CDR3 is TGTGCCATCAGGCCCGGGACAGGGGTTATCACCGGGGAGCTGTTTTTT. Protein sequence: CAIRPGTGVITGELFF.

This sequence joins TRBV27 and TRBJ1-5; no reliable D call. The V and J ends lost 3 bases and 5 bases respectively, with 14 bases between them. Germline lookup yields CDR1 MNHEY and CDR2 SMNVEV (reference sequence). The CDR3 extends over 15 amino acids. CDR3 amino acids: CASSLRWTGDQPQHF. The CDR3, as DNA: TGTGCCAGCAGTTTGAGGTGGACCGGGGATCAGCCCCAGCATTTT.

The chain is built from TRBV6-2 or TRBV6-3 and TRBJ1-3, with no clear D. V was cut by 8 bases and J by 0 bases, with 14 bases left in between. Germline assignment: CDR1 MNHEY and CDR2 SVGEGT. CDR3 length equals 15 residues. CDR3 DNA: TGTGCCAGCGTACCTGCGGAGCTCTCTGGAAACACCATATATTTT. Translated, it gives CASVPAELSGNTIYF.

Ten or more counts support this clonotype. The chain couples TRBV7-9 to TRBJ2-7; D gene ambiguous. Trimming cost V 7 bases and J 0 bases, with 7 bases left between them. The CDR3 contains 12 residues. Per germline, CDR1 SEHNR and CDR2 FQNEAQ (reference sequence). The CDR3 region is CASTGFSYEQYF. The DNA for the CDR3 is TGTGCCAGCACGGGTTTCTCCTACGAGCAGTACTTC.

Only a few counts were recorded for this clonotype. This rearrangement joins TRBV20-1 to TRBJ2-7; 8 bases agree with TRBD1. Germline trimming cut 5 bases from V and 0 bases from J; bases unmatched to any gene: 3. This CDR3 comprises 13 residues. Per germline, CDR1 DFQATT and CDR2 SNEGSKA (reference sequence). CDR3 amino acids: CSAATGGSYEQYF. The CDR3 DNA follows: TGCAGTGCTGCAACAGGGGGCTCCTACGAGCAGTACTTC.

The CDR3 sequence: CAISDPDRLKTQHF. The CDR3 DNA reads TGTGCCATCAGTGACCCGGACAGGCTGAAGACCCAGCATTTT. The V gene is TRBV10-3, the J gene TRBJ1-5, with TRBD1 identical over 7 bases. V lost 3 bases and J lost 11; bases outside the gene matches: 10. CDR1 is ENHRY and CDR2 is SYGVKD in the germline V gene. CDR3 length equals 14 residues.

This clonotype was detected many times. This sequence joins TRBV5-1 and TRBJ2-7; no clear D. CDR1 is SGHRS, CDR2 YFSETQ, per germline. The ends were cut back, 0 bases at V and 0 bases at J, with 10 bases in the middle. The CDR3 has 15 residues. CDR3 sequence reads: CASSLASASSYEQYF. CDR3 in DNA: TGCGCCAGCAGCTTGGCGTCCGCTAGCTCCTACGAGCAGTACTTC.

This clonotype was seen a few times. The V call is TRBV4-3, the J call TRBJ1-2; 10 bases line up with TRBD1. V was clipped by 0 bases and J by 13 bases; unmatched bases: 11. CDR1 LGHNA and CDR2 YSLEER come from the germline V gene. This CDR3 is 15 amino acids long. The CDR3 is CASSQDRDRGLSCTF. CDR3 nucleotide sequence: TGCGCCAGCAGCCAAGACCGGGACAGGGGTTTGAGCTGCACCTTC.

This clonotype was detected only a few times. J is TRBJ1-5 and V is TRBV12-3 or TRBV12-4; 8 bases map to TRBD1. This CDR3 spans 14 amino acids. Trimming removed 6 bases from V and 6 bases from J; junction bases left unmatched: 7. This CDR3 is CASRLTGVGQPQHF. In DNA form, the CDR3 reads TGTGCCAGCAGGCTGACAGGGGTGGGTCAGCCCCAGCATTTT.

This clonotype occurred a few times. The chain carries TRBV7-9 and TRBJ2-7; possible D gene TRBD2, 5 bases. The CDR3 is 15 amino acids. The ends were cut back, 1 base at V and 3 bases at J, with 13 bases in the middle. Germline lookup yields CDR1 SEHNR and CDR2 FQNEAQ (reference sequence). The DNA of the CDR3 is TGTGCCAGCAGCTTAGGGGAGTTGATCGGCTACGAGCAGTACTTC. The encoded protein is CASSLGELIGYEQYF. The full variable domain, completed using reference TRBV7-9 and TRBJ2-7, is DTGVSQNPRHKITKRGQNVTFRCDPISEHNRLYWYRQTLGQGPEFLTYFQNEAQLEKSRLLSDRFSAERPKGSFSTLEIQRTEQGDSAMYLCASSLGELIGYEQYFGPGTRLTVT.

The rearrangement joins TRBV7-9 to TRBJ2-5; the match to TRBD1 covers 8 bases. The V gene end was trimmed by 3 bases and the J gene end by 5 bases; junction bases not matched to a gene: 5. The CDR3 length is 14 residues. The germline gives CDR1 SEHNR, CDR2 FQNEAQ (reference sequence). CDR3 sequence reads: CASSFTGGYETQYF. The CDR3 DNA sequence: TGTGCCAGCAGCTTCACAGGGGGGTACGAGACCCAGTACTTC. Using reference TRBV7-9 and TRBJ2-5 for the parts outside the CDR3, the full variable domain is DTGVSQNPRHKITKRGQNVTFRCDPISEHNRLYWYRQTLGQGPEFLTYFQNEAQLEKSRLLSDRFSAERPKGSFSTLEIQRTEQGDSAMYLCASSFTGGYETQYFGPGTRLLVL.

The rearrangement joins TRBV24-1 to TRBJ2-5, with 9 bases aligning to TRBD1. Trimming cost V 7 bases and J 5 bases; bases outside gene matches: 4. The CDR3 extends over 13 amino acids. The germline V gene has CDR1 KGHDR and CDR2 SFDVKD. The CDR3: CATRQGAGETQYF. Here the CDR3 DNA reads TGTGCCACCAGACAGGGGGCGGGGGAGACCCAGTACTTC.

This clonotype was observed at least ten times. This sequence joins TRBV7-2 and TRBJ2-7; TRBD2 might be the D (6 bases). Germline CDR1 is SGHTA and CDR2 is FQGNSA. V lost 5 bases to trimming and J lost 6 bases, with 20 bases between them. This CDR3 comprises 15 residues. CDR3 in DNA: TGTGCCAGCAGCCCATTCGGACTATTCTCGGTCGAGCAGTACTTC. Encoded protein: CASSPFGLFSVEQYF.

The sample holds many counts of this clonotype. This chain joins TRBV10-3 and TRBJ2-7; D gene unclear. Trimming took off 5 bases at V and 0 bases at J, with 8 bases between the two ends. The CDR3 totals 13 residues. The germline CDR1 and CDR2 sequences are ENHRY and SYGVKD. The CDR3 sequence: CAISHPNSYEQYF. In DNA, the CDR3 is TGTGCCATCAGTCACCCAAACTCCTACGAGCAGTACTTC.

This clonotype was counted at least ten times. The V gene is TRBV20-1, the J gene TRBJ2-7, with 10 positions matching TRBD1. There are 16 residues in the CDR3. The junction had 10 bases not matched to a gene; V was cut back by 2 bases and J by 3 bases. CDR1 and CDR2 from the germline V gene are DFQATT and SNEGSKA (reference sequence). In DNA form, the CDR3 reads TGCAGTGCTAGACCACTTAGGGGACAGGGGTACTACGAGCAGTACTTC. Amino acids: CSARPLRGQGYYEQYF.

This clonotype was detected a few times. The rearrangement links TRBV4-1 to TRBJ1-6; TRBD1 matches 8 bases. Germline V gives CDR1 MGHRA, CDR2 YSYEKL. J gave up 1 base and V 0 bases, and 8 bases lay outside the gene matches. This CDR3 has 19 amino acids. CDR3: CASSQDPDRAVSYNSPLHF. CDR3 bases: TGCGCCAGCAGCCAAGATCCGGACAGGGCAGTATCCTATAATTCACCCCTCCACTTT.

The sample holds a few counts of this clonotype. The chain couples TRBV7-2 to TRBJ2-5; 7 bases line up with TRBD1. This CDR3 is built from 18 residues. The germline V gene has CDR1 SGHTA and CDR2 FQGNSA. The V and J ends lost 6 bases and 4 bases, in that order; junction bases with no gene match: 20. The CDR3 reads CASRGSWDSTKEGETQYF. CDR3 bases: TGTGCCAGCAGGGGCTCCTGGGACAGTACTAAGGAAGGAGAGACCCAGTACTTC. Full variable domain (missing parts from reference TRBV7-2 and TRBJ2-5): GAGVSQSPSNKVTEKGKDVELRCDPISGHTALYWYRQSLGQGLEFLIYFQGNSAPDKSGLPSDRFSAERTGGSVSTLTIQRTQQEDSAVYLCASRGSWDSTKEGETQYFGPGTRLLVL.

The chain has TRBV20-1 and TRBJ1-5; D not resolved. Trimming took 5 bases from V and 0 from J, leaving 11 bases between them. This CDR3 is built from 14 residues. CDR1 is DFQATT, CDR2 SNEGSKA, per germline (reference sequence). The CDR3 nucleotides read TGCAGTGCTGCGGACGGATATAGCAATCAGCCCCAGCATTTT. It translates to CSAADGYSNQPQHF.

This clonotype has a count of ten or more. One end of the junction does not line up with germline, which may come from a read error. The chain is built from TRBV2 and TRBJ1-2; a weak D match, TRBD1 (5 bases). Germline CDR1 is SNHLY and CDR2 is FYNNEI. The CDR3 sequence is 14 residues long. The CDR3 DNA reads TGTGCCAGCAGTTCTTTACGGGACTCCCTTCCAGGCTTCTTC. Its protein is CASSSLRDSLPGFF.

The chain is built from TRBV5-1 and TRBJ1-2; TRBD1 agrees at 7 bases. V was clipped by 0 bases and J by 5 bases; unmatched bases: 10. The CDR3 spans 16 residues. CDR1 and CDR2 from the germline V gene are SGHRS and YFSETQ. CDR3 coding DNA: TGCGCCAGCAGCTTGGGACAGGGCCCCGGTTCGTATGGCTACACCTTC. Amino acid sequence: CASSLGQGPGSYGYTF.

Note on this clonotype: A much larger clone is a single base away; this may be a read error. The J gene is TRBJ2-7, the V gene TRBV20-1; D might be TRBD2 (5 bases). Looked up from germline, CDR1 is DFQATT and CDR2 is SNEGSKA (reference sequence). This CDR3 is built from 13 residues. For the CDR3, the DNA is TGCAGTGCTCCCCCTAGCAGAACCTACGAGCAGTGCTTC. It is translated as CSAPPSRTYEQCF.

This clonotype was counted at least ten times. The chain couples TRBV14 to TRBJ1-2; the match to TRBD1 covers 7 bases. V trimming: 3 bases; J trimming: 8 bases; junction bases outside the gene matches: 6. Germline loops: CDR1 SGHDN, CDR2 FVKESK. CDR3 size: 13 residues. The CDR3 is CASSQVTGTGYTF. The DNA of the CDR3 is TGTGCCAGCAGCCAGGTGACAGGGACGGGCTACACCTTC.